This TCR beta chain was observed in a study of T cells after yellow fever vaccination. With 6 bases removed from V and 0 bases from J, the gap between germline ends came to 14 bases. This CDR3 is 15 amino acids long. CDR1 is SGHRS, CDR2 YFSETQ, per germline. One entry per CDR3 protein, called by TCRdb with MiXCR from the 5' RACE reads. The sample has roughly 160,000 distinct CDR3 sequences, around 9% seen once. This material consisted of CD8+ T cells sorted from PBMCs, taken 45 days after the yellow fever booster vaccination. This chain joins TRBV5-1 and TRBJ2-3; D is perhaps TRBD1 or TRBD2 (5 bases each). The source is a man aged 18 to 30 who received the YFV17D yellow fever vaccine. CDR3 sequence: CASTPRGASTDTQYF. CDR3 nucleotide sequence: TGCGCCAGCACCCCTAGGGGAGCTAGCACAGATACGCAGTATTTT.